This T cell receptor beta chain was sequenced in a study of T-cell memory formation after mild COVID-19. The CDR3 loop spans 16 amino acids. The V gene end was trimmed by 6 bases and the J gene end by 4 bases; junction bases not matched to a gene: 14. Germline V gene lookup returns CDR1 MNHEY and CDR2 SVGAGI. This clonotype was recorded a few times. TCRdb recomputed calls from the 5' RACE reads with MiXCR, one row per CDR3 protein. The sample records approximately 580,000 distinct CDR3 sequences, roughly 20% being singletons. This sequence was found in an adult woman who had mild COVID-19 (a few samples of this study predate the infection). Cell type and time point are not known. V gene TRBV6-5 combines with J gene TRBJ1-2; TRBD1 matches 7 bases. Input material: PBMCs or a T cell subset sorted from them (not recorded which). The CDR3 DNA reads TGTGCCAGCAGGACGCCTCCCGACAGGGATAGCTATGGCTACACCTTC. It specifies CASRTPPDRDSYGYTF.